Below are 21 T cell receptor beta chains sequenced from a single sample in a study of blood T cell repertoires in COVID-19. Profiled with immunoSEQ multiplex PCR; TCRdb holds only in-frame clones, not every one. This table holds tens of thousands of clones, roughly 78% found once. The sample consisted of peripheral blood. Receptors originate from a man aged 60 to 69 with active or convalescent COVID-19.

This clone was seen a few times. The gene calls are TRBV24-1 and TRBJ2-1; D possibly corresponds to TRBD2 (6 bases). Germline-derived CDR1 and CDR2 are KGHDR and SFDVKD. CDR3 length: 15 amino acids. Trimming cost V 5 bases and J 0 bases, with 10 bases left between them. The CDR3 nucleotides are TGTGCCACCAGTGTTCGGGGGAGCTCCTACAATGAGCAGTTCTTC. Amino acid sequence: CATSVRGSSYNEQFF.

A single count supports this clone. The V and J genes are TRBV4-3 and TRBJ2-1, with TRBD1 matching over 8 bases. This CDR3 spans 17 amino acids. The germline V gene encodes CDR1 LGHNA and CDR2 YSLEER. V trimming: 0 bases; J trimming: 9 bases; junction bases outside the gene matches: 13. Here the CDR3 reads CASSQDWQGAGNSEQFF. CDR3 nucleotides: TGCGCCAGCAGCCAAGATTGGCAGGGGGCAGGTAATAGTGAGCAGTTCTTC.

This sequence joins TRBV7-3 and TRBJ2-1; 10 bases are shared with TRBD1. Trimming at V came to 2 bases and at J to 7 bases, leaving 5 bases not matched to a gene. CDR3 size: 15 residues. The germline V gene has CDR1 SGHTA and CDR2 FQGTGA. CDR3 region: CASSLGQGVGNEQFF. In DNA, the CDR3 is TGTGCCAGCAGCTTAGGACAGGGGGTCGGAAATGAGCAGTTCTTC.

The table lists this clone with a few counts. The rearrangement links TRBV19 to TRBJ1-2; TRBD1 might be the D (5 bases). Germline CDR1 reads LNHDA; CDR2 reads SQIVND (reference sequence). The length of the CDR3 is 13 residues. V was clipped by 3 bases and J by 4 bases, with 9 bases between them. The CDR3 here is CASSMQGPYGYTF. The CDR3 bases are TGTGCCAGTAGTATGCAGGGCCCCTATGGCTACACCTTC.

This clone was picked up one time. The V and J genes are TRBV7-6 and TRBJ2-1, with TRBD1 identical over 7 bases. V gave up 4 bases and J gave up 8 bases; unmatched junction bases: 5. The germline gives CDR1 SGHVS, CDR2 FNYEAQ. The CDR3 contains 13 residues. The CDR3 loop is CASSSTGFHEQFF. The DNA of the CDR3 is TGTGCCAGCAGCTCGACAGGGTTCCATGAGCAGTTCTTC.

The V call is TRBV2, the J call TRBJ2-5, with 8 bases matching TRBD1. The germline V gene encodes CDR1 SNHLY and CDR2 FYNNEI. V lost 7 bases and J lost 3; bases outside the gene matches: 10. CDR3 size: 15 residues. The CDR3 region has the DNA TGTGCCAGCAATAGACAGGGGACCCGGGAAGAGACCCAGTACTTC. It specifies CASNRQGTREETQYF.

Only one count was recorded for this clone. V gene TRBV25-1 combines with J gene TRBJ2-2, with a tentative D call TRBD2 (7 bases). Trimming cost V 7 bases and J 3 bases, with 15 bases left between them. CDR3 length equals 15 residues. Per germline, CDR1 MGHDK and CDR2 SYGVNS. The CDR3 bases are TGTGCCAGCAATGGGGGGGACAAAGACACCGGGGAGCTGTTTTTT. Translation: CASNGGDKDTGELFF.

This clone was seen more than once but under ten times. J is TRBJ2-1 and V is TRBV5-1; 11 bases align to TRBD2. Germline V gene data show CDR1 as SGHRS and CDR2 as YFSETQ. The length of the CDR3 is 14 residues. Unmatched junction bases numbered 5, after V lost 6 bases and J lost 6 bases. The CDR3 reads CASNSGGAVNEQFF. The CDR3 DNA reads as TGCGCCAGCAATAGCGGGGGGGCCGTCAATGAGCAGTTCTTC.

The chain recombines TRBV28 with TRBJ1-1; weak D call: TRBD1 (5 bases). The CDR3 runs to 17 residues. Germline V gives CDR1 MDHEN, CDR2 SYDVKM. V shed 4 bases and J shed 3 bases, with 21 bases lying between them. CDR3 in amino acids: CASSYPGTNSFYTEAFF. The CDR3 DNA sequence: TGTGCCAGCAGTTACCCCGGGACTAACTCCTTTTACACTGAAGCTTTCTTT.

The CDR3 spells CASSQRLAGESYEQYF. The CDR3 DNA is TGCGCCAGCAGCCAAAGACTAGCGGGGGAGTCCTACGAGCAGTACTTC. The rearrangement links TRBV4-3 to TRBJ2-7; 12 bases fit TRBD2. This CDR3 region has 16 residues. Trimming removed 2 bases from V and 1 base from J; junction bases left unmatched: 3. Germline V lookup: CDR1 LGHNA, CDR2 YSLEER.

This clone is labeled medium-sized. This CDR3 is also generated by other DNA sequences in the sample. The chain has TRBV9 and TRBJ1-3, with unresolved D. Germline assignment: CDR1 SGDLS and CDR2 YYNGEE. V gave up 5 bases and J gave up 1 base, with 4 bases separating them. The CDR3 covers 12 residues. The CDR3 bases are TGTGCCAGCAGTCGGTCTGGAAACACCATATATTTT. Its protein is CASSRSGNTIYF.

CDR3 sequence reads: CASSETSGGLTDTQYF. The CDR3 DNA sequence: TGCGCCAGCAGTGAGACTAGCGGGGGCCTCACAGATACGCAGTATTTT. The gene calls are TRBV10-1 and TRBJ2-3; 11 nucleotides align to TRBD2. V shed 2 bases, J shed 2 bases, and the junction held 3 bases outside the gene matches. Germline V lookup: CDR1 WNHNN, CDR2 SYGVQD (reference sequence). CDR3 length: 16 amino acids.

The chain carries TRBV28 and TRBJ1-2; perhaps TRBD1 as D (6 bases). CDR1 MDHEN and CDR2 SYDVKM come from the germline V gene. The CDR3 is 12 amino acids. V lost 6 bases to trimming and J lost 12 bases, with 17 bases between them. The CDR3 nucleotides read TGTGCCAGCAGCCAGGGGATCGGAGGTCACACCTTC. It yields the protein CASSQGIGGHTF.

The chain links TRBV28 to TRBJ1-6; D is undetermined. The CDR3 contains 12 residues. The V end lost 6 bases, the J end lost 5 bases, and 5 bases lay between the germline ends. Germline CDR1 reads MDHEN; CDR2 reads SYDVKM. The DNA of the CDR3 is TGTGCCAGCAGACTAGATAATTCACCCCTCCACTTT. It encodes CASRLDNSPLHF.

This clone has just a few counts. This sequence joins TRBV5-6 and TRBJ1-2; D call uncertain. Trimming took 0 bases from V and 4 from J, leaving 10 bases between them. Germline V gene data show CDR1 as SGHDT and CDR2 as YYEEEE. This CDR3 comprises 14 residues. CDR3 loop: CASSLGRGSYGYTF. CDR3 in DNA: TGTGCCAGCAGCTTGGGGAGAGGGAGCTATGGCTACACCTTC. The variable domain in full, completed from reference TRBV5-6 and TRBJ1-2, reads DAGVTQSPTHLIKTRGQQVTLRCSPKSGHDTVSWYQQALGQGPQFIFQYYEEEERQRGNFPDRFSGHQFPNYSSELNVNALLLGDSALYLCASSLGRGSYGYTFGSGTRLTVV.

The CDR3 here is CATQGNFYGYTF. The CDR3 nucleotides read TGTGCGACCCAGGGAAACTTCTATGGCTACACCTTC. The chain links TRBV30 to TRBJ1-2; maybe TRBD1 (5 bases). Germline V gives CDR1 GTSNPN, CDR2 SVGIG (reference sequence). The CDR3 length is 12 residues.

This clone occurred once. The chain recombines TRBV6-1 with TRBJ1-2, with D perhaps matching TRBD1 (6 bases). V lost 1 base and J 4 bases, leaving 10 bases between the germline ends. The CDR3 length is 14 residues. Germline V gene sequence: CDR1 MNHNS, CDR2 SASEGT. CDR3 in DNA: TGTGCCAGCAGTGAAGGCAGGGGACGCTATGGCTACACCTTC. Translation: CASSEGRGRYGYTF.

The gene calls are TRBV19 and TRBJ2-7, with TRBD2 matching 8 bases. Germline lookup yields CDR1 LNHDA and CDR2 SQIVND (reference sequence). The CDR3 has 14 amino acids. Losses at the gene ends were 4 bases for V and 6 bases for J; bases not matched to a gene: 8. CDR3 residues: CASSTGAGDCEQYF. The CDR3, as DNA: TGTGCCAGTAGTACCGGAGCGGGGGACTGCGAGCAGTACTTC.

V is TRBV28 and J is TRBJ1-2; 7 bases match TRBD1. From germline, CDR1 is MDHEN and CDR2 SYDVKM. The CDR3 runs 12 residues. Germline trimming cut 2 bases from V and 8 bases from J; bases unmatched to any gene: 2. CDR3 residues: CASSLRDRGYTF. CDR3 coding DNA: TGTGCCAGCAGTTTAAGGGACAGAGGCTACACCTTC.

The V and J genes are TRBV28 and TRBJ2-3; 7 bases align to TRBD2. The CDR3 runs to 15 residues. The junction had 5 bases not matched to a gene; V was cut back by 4 bases and J by 1 base. Germline CDR1 and CDR2: MDHEN and SYDVKM. CDR3 amino acids: CASSSSGAGTDTQYF. In DNA form, the CDR3 reads TGTGCCAGCAGTTCGAGCGGGGCGGGCACAGATACGCAGTATTTT.

V and J are TRBV15 and TRBJ1-2, with D possibly TRBD1 on 5 matching bases. Between the trimmed V and J ends, which lost 1 base and 8 bases, there was a span of 17 bases. Germline CDR1 and CDR2: LNHNV and YYDKDF (reference sequence). CDR3 length: 15 residues. The CDR3: CATSRGQGYNGGYTF. DNA for the CDR3: TGTGCCACCAGCAGAGGGCAGGGCTATAATGGGGGCTACACCTTC.